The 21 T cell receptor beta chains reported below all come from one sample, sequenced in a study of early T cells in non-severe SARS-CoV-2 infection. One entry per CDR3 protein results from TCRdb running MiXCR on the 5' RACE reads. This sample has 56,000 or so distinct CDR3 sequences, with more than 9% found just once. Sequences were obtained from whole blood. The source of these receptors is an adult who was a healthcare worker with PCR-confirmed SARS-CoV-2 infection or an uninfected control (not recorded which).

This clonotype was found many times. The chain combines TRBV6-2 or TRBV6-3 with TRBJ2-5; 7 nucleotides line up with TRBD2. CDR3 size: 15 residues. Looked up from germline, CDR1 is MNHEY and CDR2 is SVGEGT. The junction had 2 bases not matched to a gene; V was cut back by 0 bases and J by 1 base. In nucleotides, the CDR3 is TGTGCCAGCAGTTACTCTCTAGCGGCCCAAGAGACCCAGTACTTC. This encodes CASSYSLAAQETQYF.

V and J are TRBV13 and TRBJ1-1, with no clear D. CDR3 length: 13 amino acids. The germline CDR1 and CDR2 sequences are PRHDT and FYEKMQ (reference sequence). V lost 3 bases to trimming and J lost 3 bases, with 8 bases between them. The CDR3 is CASSFAIYTEAFF. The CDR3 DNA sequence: TGTGCCAGCAGCTTCGCCATCTACACTGAAGCTTTCTTT. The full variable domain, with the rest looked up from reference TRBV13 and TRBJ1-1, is AAGVIQSPRHLIKEKRETATLKCYPIPRHDTVYWYQQGPGQDPQFLISFYEKMQSDKGSIPDRFSAQQFSDYHSELNMSSLELGDSALYFCASSFAIYTEAFFGQGTRLTVV.

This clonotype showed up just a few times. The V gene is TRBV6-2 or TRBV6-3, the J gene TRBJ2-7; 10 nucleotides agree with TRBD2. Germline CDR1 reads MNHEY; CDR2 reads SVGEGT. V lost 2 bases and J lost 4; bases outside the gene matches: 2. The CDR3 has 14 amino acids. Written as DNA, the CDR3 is TGTGCCAGCAGTTACGCTAGCGGGAGTTACGAGCAGTACTTC. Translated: CASSYASGSYEQYF.

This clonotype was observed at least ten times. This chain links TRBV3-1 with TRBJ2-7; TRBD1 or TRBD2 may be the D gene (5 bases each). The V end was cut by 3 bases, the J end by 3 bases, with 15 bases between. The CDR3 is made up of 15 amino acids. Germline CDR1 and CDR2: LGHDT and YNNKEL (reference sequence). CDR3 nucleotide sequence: TGTGCCAGCAGCCATCCTGGGACCAAAAGCTACGAGCAGTACTTC. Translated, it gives CASSHPGTKSYEQYF.

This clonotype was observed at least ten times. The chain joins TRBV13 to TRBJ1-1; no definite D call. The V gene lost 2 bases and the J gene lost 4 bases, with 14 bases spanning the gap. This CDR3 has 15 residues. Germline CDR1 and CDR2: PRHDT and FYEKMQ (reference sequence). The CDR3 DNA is TGTGCCAGCAGCTTAATCCCGGGTATCGCCACTGAAGCTTTCTTT. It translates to CASSLIPGIATEAFF.

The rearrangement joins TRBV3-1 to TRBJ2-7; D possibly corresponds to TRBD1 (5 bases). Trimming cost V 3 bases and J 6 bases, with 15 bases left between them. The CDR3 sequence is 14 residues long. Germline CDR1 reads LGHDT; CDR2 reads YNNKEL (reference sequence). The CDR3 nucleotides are TGTGCCAGCAGCCAGGCAGGGAACCTACGCGAGCAGTACTTC. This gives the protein CASSQAGNLREQYF.

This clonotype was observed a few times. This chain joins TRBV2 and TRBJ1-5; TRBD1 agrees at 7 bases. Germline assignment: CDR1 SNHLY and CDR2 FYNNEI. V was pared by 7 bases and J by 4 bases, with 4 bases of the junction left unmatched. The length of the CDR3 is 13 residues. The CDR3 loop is CASKRQGNQPQHF. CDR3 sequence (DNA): TGTGCCAGCAAGAGACAGGGAAATCAGCCCCAGCATTTT. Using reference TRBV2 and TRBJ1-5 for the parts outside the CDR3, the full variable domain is EPEVTQTPSHQVTQMGQEVILRCVPISNHLYFYWYRQILGQKVEFLVSFYNNEISEKSEIFDDQFSVERPDGSNFTLKIRSTKLEDSAMYFCASKRQGNQPQHFGDGTRLSIL.

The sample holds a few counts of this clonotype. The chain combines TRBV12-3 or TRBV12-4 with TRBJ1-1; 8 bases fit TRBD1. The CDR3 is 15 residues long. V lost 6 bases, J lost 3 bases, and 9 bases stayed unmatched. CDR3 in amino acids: CASSLGQGDYTEAFF. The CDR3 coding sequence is TGTGCCAGCAGCCTCGGACAGGGTGATTACACTGAAGCTTTCTTT.

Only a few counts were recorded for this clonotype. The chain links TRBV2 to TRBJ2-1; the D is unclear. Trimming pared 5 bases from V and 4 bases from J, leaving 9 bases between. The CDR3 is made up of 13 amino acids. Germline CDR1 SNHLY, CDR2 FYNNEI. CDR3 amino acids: CASSMEMYNEQFF. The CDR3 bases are TGTGCCAGCAGTATGGAGATGTACAATGAGCAGTTCTTC. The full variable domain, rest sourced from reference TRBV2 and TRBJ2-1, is EPEVTQTPSHQVTQMGQEVILRCVPISNHLYFYWYRQILGQKVEFLVSFYNNEISEKSEIFDDQFSVERPDGSNFTLKIRSTKLEDSAMYFCASSMEMYNEQFFGPGTRLTVL.

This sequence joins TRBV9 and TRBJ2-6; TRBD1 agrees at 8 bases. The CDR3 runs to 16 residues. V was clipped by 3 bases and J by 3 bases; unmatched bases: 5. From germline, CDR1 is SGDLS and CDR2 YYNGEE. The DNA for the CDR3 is TGTGCCAGCAGCGCTCCAGGGGGCTTTGGGGCCAACGTCCTGACTTTC. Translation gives CASSAPGGFGANVLTF.

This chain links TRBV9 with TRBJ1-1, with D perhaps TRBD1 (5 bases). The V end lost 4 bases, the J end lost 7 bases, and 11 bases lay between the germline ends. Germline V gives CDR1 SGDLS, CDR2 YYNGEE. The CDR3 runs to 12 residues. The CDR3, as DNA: TGTGCCAGCAGCCCGGGGACGGGTGAAGCTTTCTTT. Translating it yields CASSPGTGEAFF.

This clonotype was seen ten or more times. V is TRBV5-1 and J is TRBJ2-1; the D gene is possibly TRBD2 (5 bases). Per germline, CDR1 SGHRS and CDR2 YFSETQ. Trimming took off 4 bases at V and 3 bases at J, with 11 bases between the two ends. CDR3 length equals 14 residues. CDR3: CASSQRTFYNEQFF. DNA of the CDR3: TGCGCCAGCAGCCAGCGGACGTTCTACAATGAGCAGTTCTTC.

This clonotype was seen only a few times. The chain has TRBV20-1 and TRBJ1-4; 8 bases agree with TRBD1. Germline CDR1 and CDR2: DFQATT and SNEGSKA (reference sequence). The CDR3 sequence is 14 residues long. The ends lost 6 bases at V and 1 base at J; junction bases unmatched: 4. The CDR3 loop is CSAHDRGTNEKLFF. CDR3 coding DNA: TGCAGTGCCCACGACAGGGGAACTAATGAAAAACTGTTTTTT.

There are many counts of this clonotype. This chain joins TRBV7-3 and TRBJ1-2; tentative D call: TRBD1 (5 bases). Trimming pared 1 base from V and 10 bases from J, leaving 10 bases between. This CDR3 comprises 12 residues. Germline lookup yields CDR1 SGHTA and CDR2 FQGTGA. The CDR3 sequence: CASSLNSGDYTF. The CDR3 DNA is TGTGCCAGCAGCTTAAATTCGGGGGACTACACCTTC.

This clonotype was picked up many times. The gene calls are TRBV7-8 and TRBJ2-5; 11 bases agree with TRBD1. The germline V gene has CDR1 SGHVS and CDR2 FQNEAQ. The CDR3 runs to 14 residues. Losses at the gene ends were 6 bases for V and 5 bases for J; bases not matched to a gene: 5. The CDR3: CASSVDRGRETQYF. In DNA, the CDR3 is TGTGCCAGCAGTGTGGACAGGGGGCGCGAGACCCAGTACTTC.

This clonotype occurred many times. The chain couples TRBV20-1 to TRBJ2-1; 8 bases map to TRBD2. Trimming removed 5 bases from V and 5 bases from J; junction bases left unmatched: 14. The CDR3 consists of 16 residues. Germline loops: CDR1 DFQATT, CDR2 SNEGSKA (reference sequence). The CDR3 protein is CSARTPGLAGHNEQFF. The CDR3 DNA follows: TGCAGTGCTCGAACCCCGGGGCTAGCGGGCCACAATGAGCAGTTCTTC.

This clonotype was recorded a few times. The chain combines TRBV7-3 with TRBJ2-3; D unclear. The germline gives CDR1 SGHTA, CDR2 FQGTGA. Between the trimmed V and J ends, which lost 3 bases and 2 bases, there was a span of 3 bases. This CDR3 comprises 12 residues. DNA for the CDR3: TGTGCCAGCAGCTTCAACACAGATACGCAGTATTTT. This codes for CASSFNTDTQYF. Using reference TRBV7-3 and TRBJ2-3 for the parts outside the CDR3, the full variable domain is GAGVSQTPSNKVTEKGKYVELRCDPISGHTALYWYRQSLGQGPEFLIYFQGTGAADDSGLPNDRFFAVRPEGSVSTLKIQRTERGDSAVYLCASSFNTDTQYFGPGTRLTVL.

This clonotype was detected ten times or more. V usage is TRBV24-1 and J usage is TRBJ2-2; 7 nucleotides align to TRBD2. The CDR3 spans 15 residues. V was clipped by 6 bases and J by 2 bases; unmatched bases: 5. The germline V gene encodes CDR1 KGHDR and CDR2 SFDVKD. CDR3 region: CATSTERGNTGELFF. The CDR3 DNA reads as TGTGCCACCAGTACGGAGCGGGGCAACACCGGGGAGCTGTTTTTT.

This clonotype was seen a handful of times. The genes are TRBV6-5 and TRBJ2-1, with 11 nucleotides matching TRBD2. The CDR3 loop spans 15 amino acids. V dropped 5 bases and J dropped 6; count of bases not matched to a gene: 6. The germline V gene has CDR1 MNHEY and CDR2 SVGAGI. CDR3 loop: CASSPGLADRNEQFF. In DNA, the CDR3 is TGTGCCAGCAGTCCGGGACTAGCGGACCGCAATGAGCAGTTCTTC.

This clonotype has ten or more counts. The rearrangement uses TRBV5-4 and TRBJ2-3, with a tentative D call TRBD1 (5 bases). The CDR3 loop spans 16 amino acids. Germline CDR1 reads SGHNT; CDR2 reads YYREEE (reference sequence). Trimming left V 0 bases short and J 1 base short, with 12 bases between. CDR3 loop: CASSLAIEGGTDTQYF. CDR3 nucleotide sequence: TGTGCCAGCAGCTTGGCGATTGAAGGGGGCACAGATACGCAGTATTTT.

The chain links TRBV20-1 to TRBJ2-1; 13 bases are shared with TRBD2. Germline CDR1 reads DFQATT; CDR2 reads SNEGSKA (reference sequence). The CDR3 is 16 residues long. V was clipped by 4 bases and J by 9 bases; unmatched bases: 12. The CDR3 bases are TGCAGTGCTATTAGACCTGGACTAGCGGGAGTCGGTGAGCAGTTCTTC. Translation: CSAIRPGLAGVGEQFF.